The clone carrying this TCR beta chain appeared a few times. This CDR3 is 14 amino acids long. Germline CDR1 reads LGHNA; CDR2 reads YSLEER. V lost 1 base to trimming and J lost 6 bases, with 12 bases between them. Measured with immunoSEQ multiplex PCR; TCRdb has only the in-frame clones, and not every one. The sample has about 150,000 clones, approximately 82% seen once. The data originate from a study of blood T cell repertoires in COVID-19. The rearrangement links TRBV4-3 to TRBJ1-2, with D perhaps matching TRBD1 (6 bases). Source material: peripheral blood. The origin of this receptor is a human donor with acute or convalescent COVID-19. The donor label of this sample is uncertain. CDR3 region: CASSQVAGDDGYTF. Written as DNA, the CDR3 is TGCGCCAGCAGCCAAGTCGCAGGGGATGATGGCTACACCTTC.